These T cell receptor beta chains were read from a single sample in a study of early T cells in non-severe SARS-CoV-2 infection. One entry per CDR3 protein results from TCRdb running MiXCR on the 5' RACE reads. The sample includes around 100,000 distinct CDR3 sequences, 16% seen only once; the top ten take around 1.3%. Input material: whole blood. Receptor source: an adult who was a healthcare worker with PCR-confirmed SARS-CoV-2 infection or an uninfected control (not recorded which). The CDR3 runs from the conserved cysteine through the conserved F or W. The D gene is left open where the match is weak. Rows give clone size only sometimes, using once, few, many, or a class for an expanded clone.

>TRBD2|few|TRBV28|TRBJ2-1
TGTGCCAGCAGACAGCTACGGACTAGCGGTTACAATGAGCAGTTCTTC
CASRQLRTSGYNEQFF
>NA|NA|TRBV30|TRBJ1-6
TGTGCCTGGAGTGTACGTAGAAGGAGCTATAATTCACCCCTCCACTTT
CAWSVRRRSYNSPLHF
>NA|NA|TRBV28|TRBJ2-3
TGTGCCAGCAGTCCTCCCCACACAGATACGCAGTATTTT
CASSPPHTDTQYF
>NA|many|TRBV6-4|TRBJ1-1
TGTGCCAGCAGTGACACGGACAAGAACACTGAAGCTTTCTTT
CASSDTDKNTEAFF
>NA|NA|TRBV29-1|TRBJ2-2
TGCAGCGTTGCTTCACAGGGACCAGGGGAGCTGTTTTTT
CSVASQGPGELFF
>NA|NA|TRBV7-7|TRBJ2-2
TGTGCCAGCAGTCTTTTGGTGGGCGGGGAGCTGTTTTTT
CASSLLVGGELFF
>NA|few|TRBV6-2/TRBV6-3|TRBJ2-3
TGTGCCAGCAGTTACCGTACCCCCCCAGATACGCAGTATTTT
CASSYRTPPDTQYF
>NA|NA|TRBV27|TRBJ1-4
TGTGCCAGCAGGTCTGAGGGGTTTGCGGAAAAACTGTTTTTT
CASRSEGFAEKLFF
>NA|NA|TRBV7-2|TRBJ2-3
TGTGCCAGCAGCTTAGTCTGGGATACGCAGTATTTT
CASSLVWDTQYF
>NA|NA|TRBV28|TRBJ2-7
TGTGCCAGCAGGAACTACTACGAGCAGTACTTC
CASRNYYEQYF
>NA|few|TRBV7-2|TRBJ2-1
TGTGCCAGCAGCCCTACGGGGGGCCTAGGCAATGAGCAGTTCTTC
CASSPTGGLGNEQFF
>NA|NA|TRBV7-2|TRBJ1-2
TGTGCCAGCAGCTTAGAAACAGGGTACGGCTACACCTTC
CASSLETGYGYTF
>NA|few|TRBV28|TRBJ2-7
TGTGCCAGCAGTGTCTACCGGGGCGGTCACGAGCAGTACTTC
CASSVYRGGHEQYF
>TRBD1|NA|TRBV29-1|TRBJ1-1
TGCAGCGTTGATAACACAGGGGGCACTGAAGCTTTCTTT
CSVDNTGGTEAFF
>NA|many|TRBV28|TRBJ1-5
TGTGCCAGCAGTTTGGGGGGTCAGCCCCAGCATTTT
CASSLGGQPQHF
>NA|NA|TRBV6-5|TRBJ1-2
TGTGCCAGCAGTTACTACTCGCAACGGACTACCCATGGCTACACCTTC
CASSYYSQRTTHGYTF
>TRBD1|few|TRBV10-3|TRBJ1-4
TGTGCCATCAGTGAGCGGGGATCGGGACAGGGTTCTACTAATGAAAAACTGTTTTTT
CAISERGSGQGSTNEKLFF
>NA|many|TRBV28|TRBJ2-1
TGTGCCAGCAGTCGGGGGTCCTACAATGAGCAGTTCTTC
CASSRGSYNEQFF
>TRBD1|NA|TRBV19|TRBJ2-7
TGTGCCAGTAGTCCTCGACAGGGCCCCTACGAGCAGTACTTC
CASSPRQGPYEQYF
>NA|few|TRBV3-1|TRBJ1-2
TGTGCCAGCAGCCAAGATGTCTATGGCTACACCTTC
CASSQDVYGYTF
>NA|NA|TRBV6-2/TRBV6-3|TRBJ1-1
TGTGCCAGCAGTTACTCTCCCGGGTCAGCCGAAGCTTTCTTT
CASSYSPGSAEAFF
>TRBD1|NA|TRBV10-3|TRBJ2-7
TGTGCCATCAGTACGACAGGGGGGTCCTACGAGCAGTACTTC
CAISTTGGSYEQYF
>NA|few|TRBV29-1|TRBJ2-1
TGCAGCGTTGAGGGTCTCCCGGGATCACTCTACAATGAGCAGTTCTTC
CSVEGLPGSLYNEQFF
>NA|NA|TRBV7-2|TRBJ2-1
TGTGCCAGCAGCTTACTCGGACTGGTGTCGTTCTTC
CASSLLGLVSFF
>NA|NA|TRBV6-2/TRBV6-3|TRBJ2-2
TGTGCCAGCAGTTACGATTTGGGGGAGCTGTTTTTT
CASSYDLGELFF
>TRBD2|few|TRBV20-1|TRBJ2-3
TGCAGTGCTAGAGCCCTAAACCTAGCGGGCTTCACAGATACGCAGTATTTT
CSARALNLAGFTDTQYF
>NA|NA|TRBV10-3|TRBJ2-7
TGTGCCATCAGTGATCGGGCTGTCGAGCAGTACTTC
CAISDRAVEQYF
>TRBD1|few|TRBV20-1|TRBJ1-2
TGCAGTGCTAGAAGGACAGGCTATGGCTACACCTTC
CSARRTGYGYTF
>NA|many|TRBV18|TRBJ1-5
TGTGCCAGCAACGGGGGGCGCAATCAGCCCCAGCATTTT
CASNGGRNQPQHF
>NA|few|TRBV7-9|TRBJ2-7
TGTGCCAGCAGCCCCCCGGGGTACGAGCAGTACTTC
CASSPPGYEQYF
>NA|NA|TRBV29-1|TRBJ1-1
TGCAGCGCCACGGACAGAAACACTGAAGCTTTCTTT
CSATDRNTEAFF
>NA|NA|TRBV28|TRBJ2-7
TGTGCCAGCAGCCCTCAGCCTAAAGGGCACTACGAGCAGTACTTC
CASSPQPKGHYEQYF